This entry features one TCR beta chain sequence. The antigen it binds to is not known. There are no base qualities to consult, and no much larger clone falls within one base. Enrollment in ICON was initiated in April 2016, and the last patient was enrolled in 2018. A subcohort of some 76 patients provided fresh tumor and matched uninvolved tissue for in-depth immune analyses, with TCR sequencing among those analyses. DNA isolated from bulk tissue, without cell sorting, was used for TCR sequencing. The germline V gene (reference sequence) specifies SEHNR as CDR1 and FQNEAQ as CDR2. Trimming at the junction amounts to 3 bases on V and 4 bases on J, and the germline ends lie 9 bases apart. There are 13 amino acids in the CDR3, from cysteine to phenylalanine inclusive. This entry keeps only the CDR3 DNA: 39 bases, framed from base 1. These data come from a study of tumor-infiltrating lymphocytes in localized non-small cell lung cancer (dated by TCRdb to about 2021). With regard to the full study: The cohort included patients whose samples were collected after neoadjuvant chemotherapy, as well as both smokers and never-smokers and several histologies. The same patients underwent several integrated assays, with TCR sequencing performed together with flow cytometry, multiplex immunofluorescence, RNA-seq, exome sequencing and proteomics. For 50 to 55 patients, immunoSEQ T-cell fraction was compared between paired tumor and uninvolved lung. From each patient came resected tumor tissue plus uninvolved lung tissue from that same patient, and the uninvolved lung tissue was described as non-adjacent to the tumor. In total, the ICON cohort consisted of over a hundred surgical patients with localized non-small cell lung cancer who had their tumors resected. What the study reported, not specific to this receptor: Because different assays used different pieces of the same tissue, technical variation could not be distinguished from intratumor heterogeneity. Consistent with immunofluorescence CD3 counts, TCRbeta sequencing supported greater T cell infiltration in tumors than in uninvolved lung tissue. No difference in TCR-derived T-cell fraction was observed between the flow cytometry-defined immunotypes IM1 (good prognosis) and IM2 (poor prognosis). Tumor T-cell fraction from TCR sequencing was not associated with recurrence-free survival (p = 0.61). Because assay coverage varied across patients depending on available tissue quantity, TCR sequencing was performed for only a subset of the cohort.

The T-cell fraction in tumor and uninvolved lung tissue was provided by TCR sequencing with the immunoSEQ assay. Under the source paper's analysis protocol: For survival analysis, patients were divided into high (upper tertile) and low (lower two tertiles) T-cell fraction groups, which were compared by log-rank test. A signed-rank test was used to check for differences in T-cell fraction between paired tumor and uninvolved lung. TCRdb obtained this table from immuneACCESS and retained in-frame rearrangements with V and J assigned. These tables miss some clones; where compared with another copy, unresolved V genes account for less than half of the shortfall, and the remainder is unexplained. V and J calls plus clone size are reproduced from that table; the DNA served to infer D and trimming. For this sample there are approximately 15,000 clones; approximately 79% appear just once. The ten largest clones represent 9% to 9.5% of the sample.

The source is a human donor with non-small cell lung cancer. Rearrangement joined TRBV7-9 to TRBJ1-2; matching of 6 bases hints at TRBD1 as the D gene. Material: lung tumor tissue. The CDR3 sequence is CASSFGQIYGYTF. The nucleotide sequence reads TGTGCCAGCAGCTTCGGACAGATCTATGGCTACACCTTC.